A single sample is the source of the 2 T cell receptor beta chains below, sequenced in a study of T-cell reconstitution after alpha-beta-depleted transplantation in children. A library of TCRbeta sequences, prepared with unique molecular identifiers, was generated. TCRdb itself ran the PCR reads through MiXCR, one entry per CDR3 protein. The profile shows approximately 640,000 distinct CDR3 sequences, over 15% of them singletons. The sequencing used PBMCs from the stem cell graft donor, collected from the stem cell graft. The receptors were sampled from a human donor who donated a stem cell graft to a child with acute myeloid leukemia.

This clonotype was observed a few times. The chain couples TRBV5-5 to TRBJ2-2; D perhaps matches TRBD1 (6 bases). V was shortened by 6 bases and J by 4 bases, with 16 bases between the two germline ends. Germline CDR1 and CDR2: SGHKS and YYEKEE (reference sequence). The CDR3 loop spans 15 amino acids. CDR3: CASIGDTYLTGELFF. The DNA for the CDR3 is TGTGCCAGCATCGGGGACACATATCTCACCGGGGAGCTGTTTTTT. Together with reference TRBV5-5 and TRBJ2-2, the CDR3 gives the full variable domain: DAGVTQSPTHLIKTRGQQVTLRCSPISGHKSVSWYQQVLGQGPQFIFQYYEKEERGRGNFPDRFSARQFPNYSSELNVNALLLGDSALYLCASIGDTYLTGELFFGEGSRLTVL.

The V call is TRBV21-1, the J call TRBJ2-2; TRBD2 is the table's D call, not checked against the DNA. TRBV21-1 is a pseudogene. This CDR3 has 16 amino acids. The CDR3: CASIPTGTRNTGELFF. The CDR3 nucleotides are TGTGCCAGCATACCAACGGGGACCAGGAACACCGGGGAGCTGTTTTTT.